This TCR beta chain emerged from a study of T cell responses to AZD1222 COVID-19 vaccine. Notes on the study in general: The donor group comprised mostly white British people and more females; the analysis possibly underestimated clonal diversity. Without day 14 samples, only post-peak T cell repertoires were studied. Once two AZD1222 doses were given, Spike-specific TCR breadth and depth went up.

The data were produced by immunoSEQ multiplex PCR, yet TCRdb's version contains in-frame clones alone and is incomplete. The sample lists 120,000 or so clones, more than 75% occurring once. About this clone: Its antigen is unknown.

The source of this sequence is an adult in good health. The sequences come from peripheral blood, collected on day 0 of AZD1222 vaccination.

This CDR3 is CASSVGGLVGTDTQYF. CDR3 nucleotides: TGTGCCAGCAGCGTAGGGGGACTAGTCGGCACAGATACGCAGTATTTT. The chain employs TRBV9 and TRBJ2-3, with 8 nucleotides matching TRBD2. The ends lost 0 bases at V and 1 base at J; junction bases unmatched: 4. CDR1 is SGDLS, CDR2 YYNGEE, per germline. This CDR3 is 16 amino acids long.